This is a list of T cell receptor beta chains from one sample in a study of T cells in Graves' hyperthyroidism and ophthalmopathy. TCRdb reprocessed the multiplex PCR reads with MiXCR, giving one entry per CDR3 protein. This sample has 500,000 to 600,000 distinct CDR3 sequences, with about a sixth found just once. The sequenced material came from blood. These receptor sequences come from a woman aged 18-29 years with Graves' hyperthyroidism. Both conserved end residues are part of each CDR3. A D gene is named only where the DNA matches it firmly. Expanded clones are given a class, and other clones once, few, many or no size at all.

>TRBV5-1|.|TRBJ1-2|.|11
CASSGDYGYTF
TGCGCCAGCAGCGGTGACTATGGCTACACCTTC
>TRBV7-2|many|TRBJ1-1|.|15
CASSPDSYPNTEAFF
TGTGCCAGCAGCCCGGACAGCTATCCGAACACTGAAGCTTTCTTT
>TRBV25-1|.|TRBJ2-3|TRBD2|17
CASSKWTAGVYTDTQYF
TGTGCCAGCAGTAAATGGACGGCGGGAGTCTATACAGATACGCAGTATTTT
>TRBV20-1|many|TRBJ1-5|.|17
CSARYPGRKYSNQPQHF
TGCAGTGCTAGATACCCCGGCAGGAAGTACAGCAATCAGCCCCAGCATTTT
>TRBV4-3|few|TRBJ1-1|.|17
CASSQDLAAGENTEAFF
TGCGCCAGCAGCCAAGATTTGGCTGCAGGAGAGAACACTGAAGCTTTCTTT
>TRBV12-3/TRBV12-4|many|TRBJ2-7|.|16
CASSFSLGGLGYEQYF
TGTGCCAGCAGTTTTAGTCTCGGGGGGCTTGGCTACGAGCAGTACTTC
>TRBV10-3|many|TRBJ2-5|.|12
CAIREGSETQYF
TGTGCCATCAGAGAGGGGAGCGAGACCCAGTACTTC
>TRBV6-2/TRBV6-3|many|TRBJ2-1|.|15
CASSYSGQPYNEQFF
TGTGCCAGCAGTTACTCGGGGCAGCCCTACAATGAGCAGTTCTTC
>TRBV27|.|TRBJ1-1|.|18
CASRTTQLASIMNTEAFF
TGTGCCAGCAGAACGACACAGCTTGCATCCATTATGAACACTGAAGCTTTCTTT
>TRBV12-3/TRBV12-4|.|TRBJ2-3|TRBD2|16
CATRSTSGNSTDTQYF
TGTGCCACCCGAAGTACTAGCGGGAACAGCACAGATACGCAGTATTTT
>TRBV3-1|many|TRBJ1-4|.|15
CASSSRGATNEKLFF
TGTGCCAGCAGCTCAAGGGGTGCAACTAATGAAAAACTGTTTTTT
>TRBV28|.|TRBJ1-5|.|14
CASSLGGVLQPQHF
TGTGCCAGCAGTTTAGGAGGGGTGCTTCAGCCCCAGCATTTT
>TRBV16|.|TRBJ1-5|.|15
CASSQSRGEDQPQHF
TGTGCCAGCAGCCAATCAAGGGGGGAGGATCAGCCCCAGCATTTT
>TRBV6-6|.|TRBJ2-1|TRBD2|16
CASSYSASGSGYEQFF
TGTGCCAGCAGTTACTCGGCTAGCGGGAGTGGGTATGAGCAGTTCTTC
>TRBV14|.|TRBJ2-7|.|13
CASSRELEGVQYF
TGTGCCAGCAGCCGAGAACTTGAGGGTGTGCAGTACTTC
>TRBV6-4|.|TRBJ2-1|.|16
CASSALMAFSYNEQFF
TGTGCCAGCAGTGCCCTAATGGCGTTCTCCTACAATGAGCAGTTCTTC
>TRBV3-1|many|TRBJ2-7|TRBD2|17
CASSQPRLAGGRREQYF
TGTGCCAGCAGCCAACCCAGACTAGCGGGAGGTCGTCGCGAGCAGTACTTC
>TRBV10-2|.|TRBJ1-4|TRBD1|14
CASTHPTGSEKLFF
TGCGCCAGCACCCATCCGACAGGGAGTGAAAAACTGTTTTTT
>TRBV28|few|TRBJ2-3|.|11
CASLQRLAQYF
TGTGCCAGCCTACAGAGGCTCGCGCAGTATTTT
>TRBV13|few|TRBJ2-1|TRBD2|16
CASSLVAGGFYNEQFF
TGTGCCAGCAGCTTAGTAGCGGGAGGTTTCTACAATGAGCAGTTCTTC
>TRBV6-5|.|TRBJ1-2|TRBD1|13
CASSYGQAIGYTF
TGTGCCAGCAGTTATGGACAGGCAATAGGCTACACCTTC
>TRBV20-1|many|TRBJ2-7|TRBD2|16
CSAGGTSGRFSYEQYF
TGCAGTGCTGGCGGGACTAGCGGGAGGTTCTCCTACGAGCAGTACTTC
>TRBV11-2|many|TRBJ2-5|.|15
CASSLVGLGRETQYF
TGTGCCAGCAGCTTAGTTGGGTTGGGGCGGGAGACCCAGTACTTC
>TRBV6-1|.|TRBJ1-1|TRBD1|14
CASRPQGASTEAFF
TGTGCCAGCAGACCGCAGGGGGCCAGCACTGAAGCTTTCTTT
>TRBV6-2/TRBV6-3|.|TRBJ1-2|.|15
CASSSLTRENYGYTF
TGTGCCAGCAGTTCACTGACCAGGGAGAACTATGGCTACACCTTC
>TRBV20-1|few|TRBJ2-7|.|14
CSAVDRRTFYEQYF
TGCAGTGCTGTCGACAGGCGTACCTTCTACGAGCAGTACTTC
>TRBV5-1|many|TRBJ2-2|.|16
CASSLYGGGSTGELFF
TGCGCCAGCAGCTTGTACGGGGGCGGGTCCACCGGGGAGCTGTTTTTT
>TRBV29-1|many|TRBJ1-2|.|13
CSVEDYINYGYTF
TGCAGCGTTGAGGACTATATTAACTATGGCTACACCTTC
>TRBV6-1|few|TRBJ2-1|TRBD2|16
CASSPRGGLAGGLQFF
TGTGCCAGCAGTCCCCGGGGGGGACTAGCGGGGGGGCTACAGTTCTTC
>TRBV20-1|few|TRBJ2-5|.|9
CSATETQYF
TGCAGTGCTACCGAGACCCAGTACTTC
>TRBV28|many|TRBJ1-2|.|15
CASSLPSYEDYGYTF
TGTGCCAGCAGTTTACCTAGTTACGAGGACTATGGCTACACCTTC
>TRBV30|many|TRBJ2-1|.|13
CAWSRSGVGEQFF
TGTGCCTGGAGTCGGAGCGGAGTAGGAGAGCAGTTCTTC
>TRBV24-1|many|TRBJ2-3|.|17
CATSDLRGGHSTDTQYF
TGTGCCACCAGTGATTTGCGGGGTGGGCACAGCACAGATACGCAGTATTTT
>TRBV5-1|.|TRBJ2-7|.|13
CASSLSGSLEQYF
TGCGCCAGCAGCTTGTCCGGCTCACTCGAGCAGTACTTC
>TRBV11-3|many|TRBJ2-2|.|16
CASSLWTADDTGELFF
TGTGCCAGCAGCTTATGGACCGCCGATGACACCGGGGAGCTGTTTTTT
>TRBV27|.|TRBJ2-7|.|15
CASSFGRRGSYEQYF
TGTGCCAGCAGTTTCGGCCGCAGGGGCTCCTACGAGCAGTACTTC
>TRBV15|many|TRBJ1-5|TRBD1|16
CATSTSSGTGSQPQHF
TGTGCCACCAGCACCTCGTCCGGGACAGGGAGTCAGCCCCAGCATTTT
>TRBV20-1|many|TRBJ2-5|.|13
CSAQQVLRETQYF
TGCAGCGCCCAACAGGTTTTGCGAGAGACCCAGTACTTC
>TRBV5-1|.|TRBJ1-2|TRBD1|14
CASRPDRGFYGYTF
TGCGCCAGCAGGCCCGACAGGGGTTTCTATGGCTACACCTTC